This T cell receptor (beta chain) was documented in a study of T cells in Graves' hyperthyroidism and ophthalmopathy. Study results and caveats: The model identified upcoming ophthalmopathy a median about six months ahead of onset. Also found in blood were most expanded thyroid clonotypes above 0.001.

A word on this clonotype: The antigen is not known.

The TCR beta CDR3 regions underwent amplification using RNA transcripts as the source. First-round RT-PCR with HTBI primers amplified the TCR CDR3 region. Each CDR3 protein is one row after TCRdb ran MiXCR on the multiplex PCR reads. The table lists over 500,000 distinct CDR3 sequences, less than 15% of them singletons. The CDR3 has 15 residues. V gave up 3 bases and J gave up 1 base, with 9 bases separating them. Looked up from germline, CDR1 is MRHNA and CDR2 is SNTAGT. The clonotype was recovered from a woman between 40 and 50 years old with Graves' hyperthyroidism. The chain joins TRBV6-4 to TRBJ2-2; D is tentatively TRBD1 or TRBD2 (5 bases each). Material: blood. CDR3 sequence reads: CASSEGPGNTGELFF. CDR3 coding DNA: TGTGCCAGCAGTGAGGGACCGGGGAACACCGGGGAGCTGTTTTTT.